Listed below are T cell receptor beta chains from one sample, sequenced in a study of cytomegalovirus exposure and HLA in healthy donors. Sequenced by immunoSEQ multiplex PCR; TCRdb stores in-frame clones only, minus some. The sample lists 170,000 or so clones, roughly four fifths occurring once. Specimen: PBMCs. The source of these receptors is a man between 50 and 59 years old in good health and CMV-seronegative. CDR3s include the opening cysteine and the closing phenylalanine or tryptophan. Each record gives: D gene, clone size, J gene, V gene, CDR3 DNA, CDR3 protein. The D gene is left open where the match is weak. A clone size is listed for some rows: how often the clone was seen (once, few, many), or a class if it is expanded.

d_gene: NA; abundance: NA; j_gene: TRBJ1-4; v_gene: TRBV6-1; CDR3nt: TGTGCCAGCAGTGAAGCCGCTGACGGGTCAACTAATGAAAAACTGTTTTTT; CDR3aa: CASSEAADGSTNEKLFF
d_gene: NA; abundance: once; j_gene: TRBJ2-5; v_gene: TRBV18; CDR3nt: TGTGCCAGCTCACCAGGGTCAGGTAAAGAGACCCAGTACTTC; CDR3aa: CASSPGSGKETQYF
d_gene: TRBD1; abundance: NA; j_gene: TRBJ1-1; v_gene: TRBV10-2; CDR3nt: TGCGCCAGCAGTGAGTTGCAGACAGGGGGCACTGAAGCTTTCTTT; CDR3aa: CASSELQTGGTEAFF
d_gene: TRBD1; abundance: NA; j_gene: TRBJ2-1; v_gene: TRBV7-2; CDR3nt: TGTGCCAGCAGCCCAGCCGGGACAGGGTCTTCAGGTGAGTTCTTC; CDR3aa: CASSPAGTGSSGEFF
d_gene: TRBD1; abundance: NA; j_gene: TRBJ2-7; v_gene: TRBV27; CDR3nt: TGTGCCAGCAGTCCAAGACAGGGGTACGAGCAGTACTTC; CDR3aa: CASSPRQGYEQYF
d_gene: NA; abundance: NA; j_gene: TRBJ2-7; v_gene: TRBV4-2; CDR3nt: TGTGCCAGCAGCCAAGAGGGGACTGGGGAGTACCAGGAGCAGTACTTC; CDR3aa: CASSQEGTGEYQEQYF
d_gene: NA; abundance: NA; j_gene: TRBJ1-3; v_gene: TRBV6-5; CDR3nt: TGTGCCAGCAGTAAACAGGGAATCGCTGGAAACACCATATATTTT; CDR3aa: CASSKQGIAGNTIYF
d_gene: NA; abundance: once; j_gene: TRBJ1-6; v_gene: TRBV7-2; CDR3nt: TGTGCCAGCAGCTTCACAGGGAGGGATTCACCCCTCCACTTT; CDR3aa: CASSFTGRDSPLHF
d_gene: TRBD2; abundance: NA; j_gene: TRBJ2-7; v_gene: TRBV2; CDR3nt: TGTGCCAGCAGAGCTGGACTAGCGGGAGGCTACGAGCAGTACTTC; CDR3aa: CASRAGLAGGYEQYF
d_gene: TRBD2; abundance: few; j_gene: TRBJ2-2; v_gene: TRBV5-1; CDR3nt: TGCGCCAGTGCTAGCGGGGGCCAGGGGACCGGGGAGCTGTTTTTT; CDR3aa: CASASGGQGTGELFF
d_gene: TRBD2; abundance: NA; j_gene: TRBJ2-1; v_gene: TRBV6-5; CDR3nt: TGTGCCAGCAGTAAAAGCGGGGGGGCCAACAATGAGCAGTTCTTC; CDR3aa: CASSKSGGANNEQFF
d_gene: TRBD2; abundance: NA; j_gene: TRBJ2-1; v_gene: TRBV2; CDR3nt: TGTGCCAGCAGCGTTAGCGGGGGGACCTCCAATGAGCAGTTCTTC; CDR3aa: CASSVSGGTSNEQFF
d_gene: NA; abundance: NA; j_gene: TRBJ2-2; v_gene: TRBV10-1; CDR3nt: TGCGCCAGCGGGCGAGAGGGTGGGTACTCCGTCAGGAACACCGGGGAGCTGTTTTTT; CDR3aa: CASGREGGYSVRNTGELFF
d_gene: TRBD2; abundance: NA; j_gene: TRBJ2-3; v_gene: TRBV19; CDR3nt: TGTGCCAGTAGCATCGGGGCGGGGGGGCCTAGTACGCAGTATTTT; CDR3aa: CASSIGAGGPSTQYF
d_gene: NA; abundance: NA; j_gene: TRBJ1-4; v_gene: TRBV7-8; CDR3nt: TGTGCCAGCTCTCGGAGGACTGGTTCTAATGAAAAACTGTTTTTT; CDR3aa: CASSRRTGSNEKLFF
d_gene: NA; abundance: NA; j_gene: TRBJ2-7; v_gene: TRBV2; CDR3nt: TGTGCCAGCAGACCCCAGGGACTCAGAAACTACGAGCAGTACTTC; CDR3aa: CASRPQGLRNYEQYF
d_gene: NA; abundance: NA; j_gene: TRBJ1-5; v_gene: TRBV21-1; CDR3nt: TGTGCCAGCAGGACCGACGGGACAGGGGGATTGGGCAATCAGCCCCAGCATTTT; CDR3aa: CASRTDGTGGLGNQPQHF
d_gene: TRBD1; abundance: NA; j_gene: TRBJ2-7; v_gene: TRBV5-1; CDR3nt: TGCGCCAGCAGCCCAGTACAGGGGGCGCGATCCTACGAGCAGTACTTC; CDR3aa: CASSPVQGARSYEQYF
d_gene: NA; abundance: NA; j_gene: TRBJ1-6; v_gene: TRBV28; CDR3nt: TGTGCCAGCAGACGCGACCCCGGGAAATCACCCCTCCACTTT; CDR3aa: CASRRDPGKSPLHF
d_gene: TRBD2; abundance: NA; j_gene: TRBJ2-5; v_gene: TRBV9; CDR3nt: TGTGCCAGCAGCGGACTTGGACTAGCGGGGGGGCGGGGAGAGACCCAGTACTTC; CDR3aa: CASSGLGLAGGRGETQYF
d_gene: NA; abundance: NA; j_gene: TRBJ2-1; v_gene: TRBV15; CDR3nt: TGTGCCACCAGCAGAGAACAAAGCTCCTACAATGAGCAGTTCTTC; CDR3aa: CATSREQSSYNEQFF
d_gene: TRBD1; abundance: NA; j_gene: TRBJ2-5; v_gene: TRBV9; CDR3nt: TGTGCCAGCAGCACCCGACAGGGCCATCAAGAGACCCAGTACTTC; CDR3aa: CASSTRQGHQETQYF
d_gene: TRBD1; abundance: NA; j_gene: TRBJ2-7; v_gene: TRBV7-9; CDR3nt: TGTTCCAGCAGCTTACAAGGGGACAGCCTAACGGAGCAGTACTTC; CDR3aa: CSSSLQGDSLTEQYF
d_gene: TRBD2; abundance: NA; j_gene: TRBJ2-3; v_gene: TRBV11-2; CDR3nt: TGTGCCAGCAGCCCCCAGCCCGGACTAGCCACAGCTGCGCAGTATTTT; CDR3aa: CASSPQPGLATAAQYF
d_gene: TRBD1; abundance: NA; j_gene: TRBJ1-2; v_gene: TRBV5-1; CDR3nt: TGCGCCAGCAGCTGGGGACAGAACTATGGCTACACCTTC; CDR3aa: CASSWGQNYGYTF
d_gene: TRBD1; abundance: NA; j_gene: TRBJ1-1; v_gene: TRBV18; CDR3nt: TGTGCCAGCTCACCGACGGACAGGGCCACTGAAGCTTTCTTT; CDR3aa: CASSPTDRATEAFF
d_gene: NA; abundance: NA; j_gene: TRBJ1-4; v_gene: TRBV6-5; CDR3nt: TGTGCCAGCAGTTATGCAGGGGATGAAAAACTGTTTTTT; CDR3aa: CASSYAGDEKLFF